This T cell receptor beta chain was recovered during a study of Siglec-9 on CD8 T cells in melanoma. Study outcomes and limitations: In melanoma tumors, a Siglec-9-marked effector memory CD8+ subset reportedly appeared to accumulate.

The protocol was immunoSEQ multiplex PCR, while the TCRdb copy is restricted to in-frame clones and leaves out a portion. Among more than 30,000 clones listed, 80% to 85% were seen once. On this clone itself: Its antigen is not identified.

J lost 8 bases, V lost 5 bases, and 10 bases had no gene match. This CDR3 has 15 residues. Germline V gene data show CDR1 as MNHEY and CDR2 as SVGAGI. The chain recombines TRBV6-5 with TRBJ1-4, with 8 bases matching TRBD1. The sequence derives from a human donor in good health. The sample consisted of Siglec-9- CD8+ T cells sorted from blood. The CDR3 coding sequence is TGTGCCAGCAGTCCGATGACAGGGGTTGGAGAAAAACTGTTTTTT. It is translated as CASSPMTGVGEKLFF.